Shown below are 21 T cell receptor beta chains from a single sample sequenced in a study of cytomegalovirus exposure and HLA in healthy donors. The primer mix had 60 Vbeta and 13 Jbeta primers. TCRdb's copy holds only in-frame clones and misses some; the assay was immunoSEQ multiplex PCR. Of approximately 70,000 clones listed, 74% are singletons. Sequencing was carried out using PBMCs. The origin of the receptors is a human donor in good health.

The chain couples TRBV25-1 to TRBJ2-2; 15 nucleotides agree with TRBD2. The CDR3 spans 17 residues. Germline CDR1 reads MGHDK; CDR2 reads SYGVNS. V was clipped by 8 bases and J by 5 bases; unmatched bases: 9. The CDR3 protein is CASPWTSGRARTGELFF. The CDR3 DNA follows: TGTGCCAGCCCTTGGACTAGCGGGAGGGCGCGGACCGGGGAGCTGTTTTTT. The full variable domain, with the rest looked up from reference TRBV25-1 and TRBJ2-2, is EADIYQTPRYLVIGTGKKITLECSQTMGHDKMYWYQQDPGMELHLIHYSYGVNSTEKGDLSSESTVSRIRTEHFPLTLESARPSHTSQYLCASPWTSGRARTGELFFGEGSRLTVL.

As DNA, the CDR3 is TGTGCCTGGAGCATCAGGGACAATGAGCAGTTCTTC. Translation gives CAWSIRDNEQFF. The V gene is TRBV30, the J gene TRBJ2-1; D might be TRBD1 (5 bases). CDR1 is GTSNPN and CDR2 is SVGIG in the germline V gene (reference sequence). The CDR3 totals 12 residues. V shed 3 bases and J shed 5 bases, with 8 bases lying between them.

V gene TRBV6-1 combines with J gene TRBJ1-2, with D possibly matching TRBD1 (5 bases). V lost 6 bases and J lost 2, with 10 bases in between. The CDR3 covers 13 residues. From germline, CDR1 is MNHNS and CDR2 SASEGT. The CDR3 DNA follows: TGTGCCAGCAGCTCAGGGTTGAACTATGGCTACACCTTC. It is translated as CASSSGLNYGYTF.

V is TRBV6-5 and J is TRBJ2-1, with TRBD2 identical over 12 bases. CDR1 is MNHEY and CDR2 is SVGAGI in the germline V gene. CDR3 size: 15 residues. Germline trimming cut 5 bases from V and 6 bases from J; bases unmatched to any gene: 5. The CDR3 sequence is CASSPGTSGFNEQFF. The CDR3 DNA follows: TGTGCCAGCAGTCCCGGGACTAGCGGGTTCAATGAGCAGTTCTTC.

V usage is TRBV5-6 and J usage is TRBJ1-2; tentatively, D is TRBD1 (6 bases). This CDR3 spans 12 amino acids. Per the germline V gene, CDR1 is SGHDT and CDR2 is YYEEEE. With 0 bases removed from V and 7 bases from J, the gap between germline ends came to 7 bases. The CDR3 is CASSLDRAGYTF. DNA of the CDR3: TGTGCCAGCAGCTTGGACAGGGCTGGCTACACCTTC.

This rearrangement joins TRBV6-5 to TRBJ1-5; TRBD1 matches 8 bases. CDR3 length: 13 residues. Germline lookup yields CDR1 MNHEY and CDR2 SVGAGI. V was clipped by 4 bases and J by 7 bases; unmatched bases: 3. CDR3 loop: CASSSDRGQPQHF. CDR3 in DNA: TGTGCCAGCAGTTCCGACAGGGGACAGCCCCAGCATTTT.

The J gene is TRBJ1-2, the V gene TRBV2; 7 nucleotides align to TRBD1. V shed 3 bases and J 4 bases; nucleotides not matched to a gene: 11. The CDR3 sequence is 16 residues long. Germline CDR1 is SNHLY and CDR2 is FYNNEI. The chain's CDR3 is CASSDLGTEGGYGYTF. The CDR3 coding sequence is TGTGCCAGCAGTGATCTGGGGACAGAGGGGGGCTATGGCTACACCTTC.

The chain carries TRBV7-9 and TRBJ2-7; D gene unclear. V was clipped by 5 bases and J by 1 base, with 6 bases between them. Germline assignment: CDR1 SEHNR and CDR2 FQNEAQ (reference sequence). The CDR3 runs to 12 residues. The CDR3 bases are TGTGCCAGCAGCCTTAGTTCCTACGAGCAGTACTTC. It translates to CASSLSSYEQYF. Combining the CDR3 with reference TRBV7-9 and TRBJ2-7 gives the whole variable domain DTGVSQNPRHKITKRGQNVTFRCDPISEHNRLYWYRQTLGQGPEFLTYFQNEAQLEKSRLLSDRFSAERPKGSFSTLEIQRTEQGDSAMYLCASSLSSYEQYFGPGTRLTVT.

V is TRBV19 and J is TRBJ2-2, with a weak D call TRBD2 (5 bases). Germline CDR1 reads LNHDA; CDR2 reads SQIVND (reference sequence). Trimming removed 10 bases at V and 4 bases at J, with 16 bases between. CDR3 size: 14 residues. CDR3 nucleotides: TGTGCCACTCATTCTAGACGGGGCACCGGGGAGCTGTTTTTT. It yields the protein CATHSRRGTGELFF.

The chain couples TRBV19 to TRBJ2-4; TRBD1 matches 8 bases. The V and J ends lost 4 bases and 7 bases, in that order; junction bases with no gene match: 9. The CDR3 length is 15 residues. Germline CDR1 is LNHDA and CDR2 is SQIVND (reference sequence). Written as DNA, the CDR3 is TGTGCCAGTAGTAGGGAGACAGGGGCTGGGAACATTCAGTACTTC. Its protein product is CASSRETGAGNIQYF. The full variable domain, in which reference TRBV19 and TRBJ2-4 provide the parts outside the CDR3, is DGGITQSPKYLFRKEGQNVTLSCEQNLNHDAMYWYRQDPGQGLRLIYYSQIVNDFQKGDIAEGYSVSREKKESFPLTVTSAQKNPTAFYLCASSRETGAGNIQYFGAGTRLSVL.

The chain couples TRBV7-3 to TRBJ1-1; D is possibly TRBD1 (5 bases). V lost 5 bases and J lost 3, with 10 bases in between. CDR3 length: 13 residues. CDR1 and CDR2 (germline): SGHTA, FQGTGA. The CDR3 DNA sequence: TGTGCCAGCAGCCGGGGGAGGGACACTGAAGCTTTCTTT. Its protein is CASSRGRDTEAFF. Looking up the rest from reference TRBV7-3 and TRBJ1-1 gives the full variable domain: GAGVSQTPSNKVTEKGKYVELRCDPISGHTALYWYRQSLGQGPEFLIYFQGTGAADDSGLPNDRFFAVRPEGSVSTLKIQRTERGDSAVYLCASSRGRDTEAFFGQGTRLTVV.

The rearrangement uses TRBV29-1 and TRBJ1-2; a possible D gene is TRBD1 (5 bases). With 7 bases removed from V and 7 bases from J, the gap between germline ends came to 16 bases. CDR1 is SQVTM and CDR2 is ANQGSEA in the germline V gene. The CDR3 is 12 residues long. The CDR3, as DNA: TGCAGCGCCAAGGAGGGGCTTGGTGGCTACACCTTC. It translates to CSAKEGLGGYTF. The full variable domain, its missing parts supplied by reference TRBV29-1 and TRBJ1-2, is SAVISQKPSRDICQRGTSLTIQCQVDSQVTMMFWYRQQPGQSLTLIATANQGSEATYESGFVIDKFPISRPNLTFSTLTVSNMSPEDSSIYLCSAKEGLGGYTFGSGTRLTVV.

In its sample, this clone was seen a few times. This CDR3 reads CASSEAAGANVLTF. The DNA of the CDR3 is TGTGCCAGCAGTGAGGCGGCTGGGGCCAACGTCCTGACTTTC. The J gene is TRBJ2-6, the V gene TRBV2; D call uncertain. The CDR3 spans 14 residues. Germline CDR1 and CDR2: SNHLY and FYNNEI. V gave up 3 bases and J gave up 2 bases, with 5 bases separating them.

The rearrangement links TRBV7-3 to TRBJ2-7; D is unresolved. V dropped 5 bases and J dropped 0 bases, with 5 bases sitting between them. The CDR3 contains 12 residues. Germline V gene sequence: CDR1 SGHTA, CDR2 FQGTGA. The CDR3 coding sequence is TGTGCCAGCAGCCCCAGCTCCTACGAGCAGTACTTC. This sequence encodes CASSPSSYEQYF.

V is TRBV2 and J is TRBJ2-5, with 7 bases aligning to TRBD1. Germline lookup yields CDR1 SNHLY and CDR2 FYNNEI. J lost 5 bases, V lost 8 bases, and 8 bases had no gene match. The CDR3 extends over 13 amino acids. CDR3 region: CASDPTGMETQYF. In DNA form, the CDR3 reads TGTGCCAGCGACCCGACAGGGATGGAGACCCAGTACTTC.

This clone was observed a handful of times. The V gene is TRBV6-6, the J gene TRBJ1-2; D is undetermined. Germline values: CDR1 MNHNY, CDR2 SVGAGI (reference sequence). The CDR3 runs to 13 residues. Trimming pared 3 bases from V and 7 bases from J, leaving 12 bases between. CDR3 nucleotide sequence: TGTGCCAGCAGTTATCCAGAGGGTAGTGGCTACACCTTC. Translating it yields CASSYPEGSGYTF.

The chain links TRBV7-3 to TRBJ2-2, with TRBD1 as a possible D gene (6 bases). Germline V gene sequence: CDR1 SGHTA, CDR2 FQGTGA. This CDR3 is built from 14 residues. V lost 5 bases and J 6 bases, leaving 13 bases between the germline ends. CDR3 sequence reads: CASSQHRDAGELFF. The CDR3 nucleotides are TGTGCCAGCAGCCAACACAGGGACGCCGGGGAGCTGTTTTTT.

The chain couples TRBV9 to TRBJ2-7; possible D gene TRBD2, 6 bases. Germline CDR1 and CDR2: SGDLS and YYNGEE. Trimming pared 3 bases from V and 0 bases from J, leaving 7 bases between. This CDR3 contains 13 residues. CDR3 DNA: TGTGCCAGCAGCGCGGGGGACTCCTACGAGCAGTACTTC. Encoded protein: CASSAGDSYEQYF.

V is TRBV7-3 and J is TRBJ2-2; 8 bases fit TRBD2. V lost 6 bases and J lost 6; bases outside the gene matches: 3. Germline V gene sequence: CDR1 SGHTA, CDR2 FQGTGA. The CDR3 is 13 amino acids. For the CDR3, the DNA is TGTGCCAGCAGGGAGGGACTAGCCGGGGAGCTGTTTTTT. It translates to CASREGLAGELFF.

The rearrangement uses TRBV11-2 and TRBJ2-5, with 10 bases that match TRBD1. The germline CDR1 and CDR2 sequences are SGHAT and FQNNGV. V lost 2 bases, J lost 5 bases, and 11 bases stayed unmatched. The CDR3 contains 17 residues. The CDR3 loop reads CASSLTPGQGRFETQYF. As DNA, the CDR3 is TGTGCCAGCAGCTTAACCCCGGGACAGGGGAGGTTTGAGACCCAGTACTTC.

CDR3 region: CASSFGDRSYEQYF. CDR3 DNA sequence: TGCGCCAGCAGCTTTGGGGACAGGTCCTACGAGCAGTACTTC. This chain links TRBV5-1 with TRBJ2-7; 8 nucleotides align to TRBD1. The CDR3 contains 14 residues. CDR1 SGHRS and CDR2 YFSETQ come from the germline V gene. V lost 2 bases and J lost 1; bases outside the gene matches: 2.